These T cell receptor beta chains were read from a single sample in a study of blood T cells in healthy people across ages. TCRdb reprocessed the 5' RACE reads with MiXCR, giving one entry per CDR3 protein. This table has fewer than 750,000 distinct CDR3 sequences, under 55% appearing once. Sequencing input: blood. Every receptor here comes from a man older than 75 in good health. CDR3s include the opening cysteine and the closing phenylalanine or tryptophan. D genes are given only for firm matches.

d_gene	v_gene	j_gene	CDR3aa
NA	TRBV29-1	TRBJ2-3	CSVGGDGRGARITTDTQYF
NA	TRBV12-3/TRBV12-4	TRBJ2-5	CASRLDNQETQYF
TRBD2	TRBV2	TRBJ2-5	CASSAQTSGQETQYF
NA	TRBV10-2	NA	CASQLSGGETQYF
NA	TRBV7-2	TRBJ1-6	CASSFQGQGNSPLHF
TRBD1	TRBV7-2	TRBJ2-1	CASSLVQGVENEQFF
NA	TRBV7-9	TRBJ2-3	CASSWSLADTQYF
TRBD1	TRBV10-3	TRBJ1-4	CAISGGTGGFEKLFF
TRBD1	TRBV7-2	TRBJ2-5	CASSKLTGGEETQYF
NA	TRBV27	TRBJ1-2	CASSPRRGMIYGYTF
NA	TRBV29-1	TRBJ2-1	CSQGGPRGQFF
NA	TRBV5-1	TRBJ1-4	CASSPTRGTNEKLFF
TRBD1	TRBV6-6	TRBJ2-3	CASSLTGPYSTDTQYF
NA	TRBV20-1	TRBJ1-4	CSARGQDEKLFF
TRBD1	TRBV6-6	TRBJ2-1	CASRYGQGAHNEQFF
TRBD2	TRBV29-1	TRBJ2-1	CSVQAQREANEQFF
NA	TRBV6-1	TRBJ1-1	CASSETGRRAFF
NA	TRBV7-2	TRBJ1-6	CASSSQITGYNSPLHF
TRBD2	TRBV3-1	NA	CASSPYIAGAGYEQYF
TRBD2	TRBV11-2	TRBJ2-3	CASRLRWEGDTQYF
NA	TRBV9	TRBJ2-7	CASSTSGREQYF
TRBD1	TRBV20-1	TRBJ2-5	CSAGGQGSGQETQYF
NA	TRBV7-2	TRBJ2-7	CASSLISGVYEQYF
TRBD1	TRBV29-1	TRBJ2-1	CSVPYRTGTNEQFF
NA	TRBV12-5	TRBJ1-1	CASGSGTHTEAFF
TRBD2	TRBV7-9	TRBJ2-3	CASLQAGGPHGSAQYF
NA	TRBV12-3/TRBV12-4	TRBJ1-1	CASSRDPTNTEAFF
TRBD1	TRBV4-1	TRBJ2-7	CASSQETGGTYEQYF
NA	TRBV11-2	TRBJ2-7	CASSFSRGFTEQYF
NA	TRBV9	TRBJ2-3	CANARTVYPDTQYF
NA	TRBV6-5	TRBJ1-2	CASSYSFVAGNYGYTF
NA	TRBV6-5	TRBJ1-4	CASSSGRAIANEKLFF
TRBD2	TRBV7-2	TRBJ2-3	CASSLPLAGVATDTQYF